This TCR beta chain was sequenced for a study of blood T cell repertoires in COVID-19. The CDR3 is made up of 15 amino acids. The germline CDR1 and CDR2 sequences are WNHNN and SYGVQD (reference sequence). Trimming at V came to 4 bases and at J to 7 bases, leaving 2 bases not matched to a gene. As handled by the study authors: The authors estimated nucleated cell counts from reference gene primer amplification. The repertoire was sequenced with immunoSEQ multiplex PCR; TCRdb's copy has only in-frame clones and lacks some. V, J and clone size reflect that table, while D and trimming were determined from the DNA. The data show roughly 340,000 clones, almost 90% seen once.

The receptor was isolated from a woman aged 70 to 79 with COVID-19, enrolled during active disease. The specimen sequenced was peripheral blood. The chain couples TRBV10-1 to TRBJ1-6; 12 bases map to TRBD1. This CDR3 reads CASSGGTGGNSPLHF. CDR3 in DNA: TGCGCCAGCAGTGGAGGGACAGGGGGCAATTCACCCCTCCACTTT.